The text below deals with one T cell receptor beta chain. The count of this clone is one. The antigen this receptor binds is unknown. Base qualities were left out, and no much larger clone turns up one base away. TCRbeta CDR3 regions were amplified from genomic DNA using the immunoSEQ Assay, a bias-controlled multiplex PCR. Regarding the original processing steps: Within the assay, amplification of reference gene primers was used to estimate how many nucleated cells each sample contained. Sequence reads were collapsed and filtered to measure the absolute abundance of every unique TCRbeta CDR3 rearrangement. For each sample, productive Simpson clonality was calculated by taking the square root of Simpson's diversity index across productive rearrangements. In TCRdb, the immuneACCESS table is reduced to in-frame sequences with V and J assigned. These tables do not hold every clone; where another copy was compared, an unresolved V gene accounts for under half, and the others remain unexplained. D and trimming come from the DNA, and the V and J calls and clone size come from that table. Present in this sample are around 50,000 clones, around 86% of which were seen just once. 20% to 25% of the sample lies in the top ten.

This entry comes from a study of blood T cell repertoires in COVID-19 (dated by TCRdb to 2018 to 2020). Looking at the study overall: Collaborator samples came from the United States, Italy and Spain and covered acute and convalescent phases of COVID-19. The repertoires were released in a freely available public database meant as a resource for research on the immune response to SARS-CoV-2. The samples were drawn from the first 160 participants of the ongoing ImmuneRACE study and from 1,254 subjects provided by 6 global collaborators. The material from the prospective study consisted of cDNA or gDNA derived from T cells, B-cell-depleted T cells, or PBMCs. Deeply sampled blood TCRbeta repertoires from subjects exposed to, actively infected with, or recovered from COVID-19 were included in the dataset. Where HLA class I and class II types were available, the types were taken from metadata supplied by the sample provider, not from assay-based typing. The sample metadata nearly always contained a de-identified subject ID, COVID-19 status, age in years and sex. The investigation overall reported the following: Clinical and demographic metadata were provided uncurated, with the amount varying by source and participant.

Clipping removes 6 bases from V and 1 base from J, with 4 as the unmatched junction base count. The cysteine opens and the valine closes a CDR3 of 15 amino acids. This entry keeps only the CDR3 DNA: 45 bases, framed from base 1. From the germline V gene, CDR1 is MNHEY and CDR2 is SVGAGI. The collaborating institutions used their own protocols to collect whole blood in K2EDTA tubes. Collaborator samples were shipped for TCRbeta analysis as frozen whole blood, isolated PBMCs, or DNA extracted from either sample type. The receptor comes from a woman older than 75 with acute or convalescent COVID-19. The V and J segments used are TRBV6-5 and TRBJ2-7, with 12 bases in between that match TRBD2. Sequenced: peripheral blood. Here the CDR3 is given as CASRGTSGRSYEQYV. The sequenced DNA is TGTGCCAGCAGGGGTACTAGCGGGAGGTCCTACGAGCAGTACGTC.